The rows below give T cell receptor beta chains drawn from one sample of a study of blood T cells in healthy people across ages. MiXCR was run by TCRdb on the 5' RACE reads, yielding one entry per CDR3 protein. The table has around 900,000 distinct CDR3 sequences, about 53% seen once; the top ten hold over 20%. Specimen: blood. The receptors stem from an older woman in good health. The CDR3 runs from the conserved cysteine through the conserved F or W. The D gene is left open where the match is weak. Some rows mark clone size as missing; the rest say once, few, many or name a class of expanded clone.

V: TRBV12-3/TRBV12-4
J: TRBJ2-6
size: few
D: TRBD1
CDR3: CASSGRGQGASGANVLTF
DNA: TGTGCCAGCAGTGGACGGGGACAGGGGGCATCTGGGGCCAACGTCCTGACTTTC

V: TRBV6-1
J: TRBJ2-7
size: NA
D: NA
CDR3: CASTHYEQYF
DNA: TGTGCCAGCACTCACTACGAGCAGTACTTC

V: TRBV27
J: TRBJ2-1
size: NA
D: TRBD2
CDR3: CASRRLAGKANEQFF
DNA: TGTGCCAGCAGACGACTAGCGGGAAAAGCGAATGAGCAGTTCTTC

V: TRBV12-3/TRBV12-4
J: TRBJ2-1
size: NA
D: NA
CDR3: CASSLFGSSYNEQFF
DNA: TGTGCCAGCAGTTTATTCGGGAGCTCCTACAATGAGCAGTTCTTC

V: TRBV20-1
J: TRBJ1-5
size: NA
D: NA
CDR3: CSARAETIDQPQHF
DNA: TGCAGTGCTAGAGCGGAAACAATAGATCAGCCCCAGCATTTT

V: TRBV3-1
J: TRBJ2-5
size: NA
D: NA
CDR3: CASSHTEKKQYF
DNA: TGTGCCAGCAGCCATACCGAGAAGAAACAGTACTTC

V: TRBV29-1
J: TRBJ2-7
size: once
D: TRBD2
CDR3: CGVEIAGVGEQYF
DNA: TGCGGCGTTGAGATAGCGGGAGTAGGCGAGCAGTACTTC

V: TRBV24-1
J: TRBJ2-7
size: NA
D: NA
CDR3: CATSDLWPGRFGDEQYF
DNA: TGTGCCACCAGTGATTTGTGGCCAGGGAGGTTTGGGGACGAGCAGTACTTC

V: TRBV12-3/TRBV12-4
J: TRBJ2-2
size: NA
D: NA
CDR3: CASSLDRNTGELFF
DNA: TGTGCCAGCAGTTTGGACAGGAACACCGGGGAGCTGTTTTTT

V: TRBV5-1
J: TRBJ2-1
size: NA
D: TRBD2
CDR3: CASSLVSSGRGADEQFF
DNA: TGCGCCAGCAGCTTGGTTTCTAGCGGGAGAGGCGCCGATGAGCAGTTCTTC

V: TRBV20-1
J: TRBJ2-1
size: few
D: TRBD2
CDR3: CSARALPGGGHNEQFF
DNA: TGCAGTGCTAGAGCTCTGCCGGGAGGGGGGCACAATGAGCAGTTCTTC

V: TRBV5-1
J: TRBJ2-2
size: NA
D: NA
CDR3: CASSPAVGGVDTGELFF
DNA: TGCGCCAGCAGCCCGGCAGTGGGGGGAGTGGACACCGGGGAGCTGTTTTTT

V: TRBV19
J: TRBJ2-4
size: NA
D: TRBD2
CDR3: CASSRGRQNIQYF
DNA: TGTGCCAGTAGCCGCGGGAGACAAAACATTCAGTACTTC

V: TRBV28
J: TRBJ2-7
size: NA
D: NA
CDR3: CASSLADYYEQYF
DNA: TGTGCCAGCAGCTTAGCGGACTACTACGAGCAGTACTTC

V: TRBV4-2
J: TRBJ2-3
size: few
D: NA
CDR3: CASSQLFAASTDTQYF
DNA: TGTGCCAGCAGCCAGCTCTTCGCTGCTAGCACAGATACGCAGTATTTT

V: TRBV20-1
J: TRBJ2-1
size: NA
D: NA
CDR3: CSAAGEIAYNEQFF
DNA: TGCAGTGCTGCAGGGGAGATCGCCTACAATGAGCAGTTCTTC

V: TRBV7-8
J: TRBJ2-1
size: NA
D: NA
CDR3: CASSLLAGPYNEQFF
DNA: TGTGCCAGCAGCTTATTGGCGGGCCCCTACAATGAGCAGTTCTTC

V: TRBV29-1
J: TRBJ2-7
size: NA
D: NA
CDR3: CSYIGEPPLEQYF
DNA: TGCAGCTATATAGGTGAGCCGCCACTGGAGCAGTACTTC

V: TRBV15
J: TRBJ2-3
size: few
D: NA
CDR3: CATSRGWDPDTQYF
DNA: TGTGCCACCAGCAGAGGCTGGGACCCAGATACGCAGTATTTT

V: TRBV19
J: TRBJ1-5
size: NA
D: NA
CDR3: CASQENSNQPQHF
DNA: TGTGCCAGTCAGGAGAATAGCAATCAGCCCCAGCATTTT

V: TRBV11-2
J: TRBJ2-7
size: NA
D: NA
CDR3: CASSPRVVKWSHEQYF
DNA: TGTGCCAGCAGTCCCCGGGTGGTTAAATGGTCACACGAGCAGTACTTC

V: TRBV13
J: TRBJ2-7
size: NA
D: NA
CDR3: CANSLPGFSYEQYF
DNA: TGTGCCAACAGCTTACCCGGGTTCTCCTACGAGCAGTACTTC

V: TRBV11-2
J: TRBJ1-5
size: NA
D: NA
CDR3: CASSSNRVQPQHF
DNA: TGTGCCAGCAGCTCCAACAGGGTCCAGCCCCAGCATTTT

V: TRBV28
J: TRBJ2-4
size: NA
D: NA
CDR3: CASSLGKGLYNEQYF
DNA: TGTGCCAGCAGTTTAGGTAAGGGCCTCTACAATGAGCAGTACTTC

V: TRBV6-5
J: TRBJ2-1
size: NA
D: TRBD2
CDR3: CASSQLAGGSGEQFF
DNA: TGTGCCAGCAGCCAACTAGCGGGAGGGTCTGGTGAGCAGTTCTTC

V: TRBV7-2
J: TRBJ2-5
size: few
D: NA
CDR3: CASSSGWETQYF
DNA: TGTGCCAGCAGCTCGGGGTGGGAGACCCAGTACTTC

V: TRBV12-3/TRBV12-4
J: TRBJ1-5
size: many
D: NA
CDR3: CASRELQNQPQHF
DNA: TGTGCCAGCAGGGAACTTCAAAATCAGCCCCAGCATTTT

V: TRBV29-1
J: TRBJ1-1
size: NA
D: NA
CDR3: CSAKDTEAFF
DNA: TGCAGCGCCAAGGACACTGAAGCTTTCTTT

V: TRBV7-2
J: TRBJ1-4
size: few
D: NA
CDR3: CASSQPPGHPAPATNEKLFF
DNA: TGTGCCAGCAGCCAACCTCCGGGACACCCTGCCCCGGCAACTAATGAAAAACTGTTTTTT

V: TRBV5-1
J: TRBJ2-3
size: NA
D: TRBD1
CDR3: CASSFFRDRGTDTQYF
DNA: TGCGCCAGCAGCTTTTTCCGGGACAGGGGCACAGATACGCAGTATTTT

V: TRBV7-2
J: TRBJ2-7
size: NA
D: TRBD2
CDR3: CASSLGAGIYEQYF
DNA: TGTGCCAGCAGCTTAGGAGCGGGGATCTACGAGCAGTACTTC

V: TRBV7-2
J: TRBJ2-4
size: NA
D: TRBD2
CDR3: CASSLLRGRSFSEQYF
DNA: TGTGCCAGCAGCTTATTGCGGGGGAGGTCCTTTAGTGAGCAGTACTTC

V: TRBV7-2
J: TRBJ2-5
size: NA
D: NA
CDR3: CASSLSRVKETQYF
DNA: TGTGCCAGCAGCTTAAGCAGGGTAAAAGAGACCCAGTACTTC

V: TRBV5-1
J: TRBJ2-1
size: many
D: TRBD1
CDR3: CASSLGGQGDYNEQFF
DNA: TGCGCCAGCAGCTTGGGAGGACAGGGCGATTACAATGAGCAGTTCTTC

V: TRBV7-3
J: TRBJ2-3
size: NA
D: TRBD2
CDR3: CASSLTSSGRPFDTQYF
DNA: TGTGCCAGCAGCTTAACTTCTAGCGGGAGGCCTTTCGATACGCAGTATTTT

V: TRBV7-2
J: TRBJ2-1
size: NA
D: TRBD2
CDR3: CASSLALAGGRQFF
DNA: TGTGCCAGCAGCTTAGCTCTGGCGGGGGGCAGGCAGTTCTTC

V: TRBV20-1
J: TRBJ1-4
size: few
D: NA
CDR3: CSATREKLFF
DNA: TGCAGTGCTACGAGGGAAAAACTGTTTTTT

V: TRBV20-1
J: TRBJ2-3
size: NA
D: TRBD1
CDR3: CSAPGDRPNTDTQYF
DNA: TGCAGTGCACCCGGGGACAGGCCTAACACAGATACGCAGTATTTT

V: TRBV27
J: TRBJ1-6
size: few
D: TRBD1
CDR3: CASSSRDRDRAPLHF
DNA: TGTGCCAGCAGTTCCCGGGACAGGGATAGGGCACCCCTCCACTTT

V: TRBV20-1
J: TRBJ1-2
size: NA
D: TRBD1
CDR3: CSARRTGGADGYTF
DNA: TGCAGTGCTAGGAGGACAGGGGGCGCGGATGGCTACACCTTC

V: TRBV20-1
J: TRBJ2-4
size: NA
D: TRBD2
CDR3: CSAKSGGKNIQYF
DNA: TGCAGTGCAAAGAGCGGGGGGAAAAACATTCAGTACTTC

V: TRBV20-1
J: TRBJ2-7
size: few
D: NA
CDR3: CSARPGLASSYEQYF
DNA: TGCAGTGCTAGGCCGGGACTGGCGAGCTCCTACGAGCAGTACTTC

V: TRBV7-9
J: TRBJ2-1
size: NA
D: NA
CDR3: CASNDREGGGEQFF
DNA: TGTGCCAGCAACGATCGCGAGGGGGGTGGTGAGCAGTTCTTC

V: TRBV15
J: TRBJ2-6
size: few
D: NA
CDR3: CATRLTGTNVLTF
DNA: TGTGCCACCAGACTCACAGGGACCAACGTCCTGACTTTC

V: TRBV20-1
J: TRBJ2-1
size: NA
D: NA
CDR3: CSARKGEGGYNEQFF
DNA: TGCAGTGCTAGGAAGGGGGAGGGCGGTTACAATGAGCAGTTCTTC

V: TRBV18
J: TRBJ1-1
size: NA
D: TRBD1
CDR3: CASSQQGPNTEAFF
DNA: TGTGCCAGCTCACAACAGGGGCCAAACACTGAAGCTTTCTTT

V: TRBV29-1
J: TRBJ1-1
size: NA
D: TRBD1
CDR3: CSVVTGGGTEAFF
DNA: TGCAGCGTTGTGACAGGGGGTGGCACTGAAGCTTTCTTT

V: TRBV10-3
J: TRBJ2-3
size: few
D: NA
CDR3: CATRAGRGYPTDTQYF
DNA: TGTGCCACCCGGGCCGGCAGGGGCTACCCGACAGATACGCAGTATTTT

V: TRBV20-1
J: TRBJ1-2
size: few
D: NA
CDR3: CSARVAGLYGYTF
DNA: TGCAGTGCCAGGGTGGCAGGCCTCTATGGCTACACCTTC